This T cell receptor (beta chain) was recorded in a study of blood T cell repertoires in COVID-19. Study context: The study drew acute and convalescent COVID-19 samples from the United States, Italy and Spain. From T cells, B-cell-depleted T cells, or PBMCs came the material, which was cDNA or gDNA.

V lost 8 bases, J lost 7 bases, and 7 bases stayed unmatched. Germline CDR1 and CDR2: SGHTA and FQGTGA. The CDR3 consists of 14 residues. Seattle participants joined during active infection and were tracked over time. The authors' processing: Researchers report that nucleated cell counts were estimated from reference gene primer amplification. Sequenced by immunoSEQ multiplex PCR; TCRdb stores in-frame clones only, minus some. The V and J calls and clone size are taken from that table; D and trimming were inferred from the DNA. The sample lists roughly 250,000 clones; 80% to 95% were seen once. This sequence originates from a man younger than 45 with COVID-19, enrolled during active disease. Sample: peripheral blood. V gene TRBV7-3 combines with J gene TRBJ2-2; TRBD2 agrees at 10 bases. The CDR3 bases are TGTGCCAGCGGGAGCGGGGGGGCAGTCGGGGAGCTGTTTTTT. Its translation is CASGSGGAVGELFF.